This T cell receptor (beta chain) emerged from a study of cytomegalovirus exposure and HLA in healthy donors (dated 2017 in TCRdb). With regard to the full study: An earlier analysis of a few hundred of the donors reported roughly 300 Gb of sequence data and roughly 120 million unique TCR beta sequences obtained from some 200 million T cells. Approximately 300 gigabases of sequencing data and 70 million to 100 million unique TCR sequences were included in an early release covering about 600 HLA-typed donors. Of the 300 to 500 genotyped donors, 75% to 85% were placed in the genetic ancestry cluster associated with self-reported Caucasian donors. The aim of the study was to test whether cataloging public T cell receptors could identify signatures of past pathogen exposure. The study profiled the T cell repertoires of fewer than 850 subjects by immunosequencing and related them to cytomegalovirus serostatus. Along with the roughly 700-subject first cohort, a separate validation cohort of 120 different subjects was used. High-throughput TCR immunosequencing, statistical association of individual TCRs with disease status, and machine learning were combined to predict cytomegalovirus infection status. A later analysis re-examined previously published TCR beta repertoires from just over 650 donors and added high-resolution HLA genotyping to investigate patterns of TCR occurrence. The later analysis used no new phenotypic data to find candidate immune exposures, relying instead on TCR beta sequences and their occurrence across donors. In an earlier analysis of roughly 600 of the donors, high-throughput TCR beta sequencing was used to judge whether each TCR beta V gene segment behaved as functional or pseudogenic. Alongside the repertoire data, information on donor age, sex, ethnicity and CMV serostatus was compiled. A later genetic analysis used genome-wide SNP genotypes for about 65% of the 666 donors, treating that subset as a discovery cohort. Every repertoire in the discovery cohort had been generated on one and the same sequencing platform. HLA typing covered class I and class II loci at four-digit resolution. The number of donors typed differed by locus, with roughly 629-640 for A, B, C, DRB1 and DQB1, approximately 500 for DQA1, 600 to 610 for DPA1, and about 450 for DPB1. Roughly 5 DR-DQ haplotypes were handled as single units for association and clustering, since linkage in the cohort was strong. Across about 380 genotyped donors of the cohort, an average of roughly 200,000 unique TCR beta nucleotide sequences per donor were sequenced, and roughly 18% of those sequences were non-productive. Summary of the overall study and its limitations: V-gene and J-gene trimming of TCR beta chains was associated with a missense DCLRE1C variant in a later genetic analysis, and the association was replicated in an independent cohort. At a false discovery rate of 0.05, a later analysis linked around 17,000 TCR beta sequences to specific HLA alleles. According to a later analysis, most CMV-associated TCR beta chains appeared to be HLA-restricted, and the HLA associations seemed to be driven largely by CMV exposure. The only immune exposure information available for the cohort was CMV serostatus. A few of the identified cytomegalovirus-associated TCR beta chains were confirmed in vitro to be specific for cytomegalovirus antigens. Most TCR sequences were observed very rarely across donors, whereas some public TCRs were present in many individuals. A further reported finding was that TCR beta sequences accurately predicted the HLA-A and HLA-B alleles for most subjects in the first cohort. A later analysis reported that several top co-occurrence clusters appeared linked to parvovirus B19, influenza, CMV and Epstein-Barr virus. Correlated functional status among segregating V segments might reflect linkage disequilibrium, but an unknown experimental factor could not be ruled out. In a later analysis, HLA-associated TCR beta chains showed more clonal expansion and lower generation probabilities than non-associated chains that were equally common. In both the original and validation cohorts, the classifier was reported to diagnose cytomegalovirus status with high specificity and sensitivity. A later analysis found that TCR association rates varied across HLA loci, with DRB1 alleles showing the most associated TCRs and HLA-C alleles the fewest. Strong co-occurrence of HLA alleles, especially DR and DQ, made assigning TCR associations to individual alleles difficult. Because counts were too low, about 15 rarely observed V segments, including chromosome 9 orphons, were left out of the earlier analysis of 587 of the donors. The authors suggested that the approach could potentially be extended to other disease states and immunological phenotypes. According to a later genetic analysis, donors in an Asian-associated ancestry cluster had fewer N-insertions in productive TCRs than the roughly 670-donor mean. Roughly uniform sequencing depth across donors was assumed in presence/absence analyses, although this assumption may not hold. HLA typing was unavailable for some donors at each locus, so association tests used only the typed subset. Broadly in line with IMGT annotations, most TCR beta V segments showed up in productive rearrangements about 87% or about 30% of the time in an earlier analysis of approximately 640 of the donors. The study listed 150 to 200 TCR beta chains as associated with cytomegalovirus. Only TCR beta chains were sequenced in this cohort, and the absence of alpha or paired-chain data limited detectable features. A cluster of highly shared sequence variants was judged likely to be a technical artifact of the sequencing pipeline.

Worth noting for this clone: The clone's antigen remains unknown.

The library was made by the immunoSEQ multiplex PCR assay. For the multiplex PCR, a mixture combining 60 forward primers for TCR Vbeta segments and 13 reverse primers for TCR Jbeta segments was used. The CDR3 region of rearranged TCR beta genes was amplified from genomic DNA with a multiplex PCR assay. The amplified TCR beta libraries were sequenced on the Illumina HiSeq System as 87-base-pair reads. The paper's processing steps were these. A later analysis tallied 75 million to 95 million unique TCR beta chains across the 700 or so repertoires, and around 9.9 million of those chains were shared by two or more donors. Raw reads were error-corrected and collapsed into unique sequences with a nearest-neighbor algorithm that merged closely related sequences to remove PCR and sequencing errors. Alignment of CDR3 sequences to IMGT reference sequences was used to assign V, D and J gene segments. Each retained sequence needed at least a six-nucleotide match to both a V gene segment and a J gene segment. Rearrangements were called productive when the CDR3 lacked stop codons and stayed in frame with V and J; all others were non-productive. CDR3 was defined according to IMGT convention as the region running from the second conserved V-encoded cysteine to the conserved J-encoded phenylalanine. Sequences without an unambiguous match to a single V gene segment were excluded from the earlier analysis of 450 to 650 of the donors. In an earlier analysis of approximately 590 of the donors, a V segment was called functional when productive rearrangements were above 56.7%, and segregating when the standard deviation between donors exceeded 5%. A statistical classification framework was built to diagnose cytomegalovirus status from the catalog of TCR beta chain sequences. A later analysis assigned V and J genes by comparing TCR nucleotide sequences with IMGT/GENE-DB human TR gene sequences. In a later analysis, CDR3 sequences and most-parsimonious VDJ recombination scenarios were assigned using the TCRdist pipeline. In a later analysis, every TCR beta chain was defined by the combination of its CDR3 amino acid sequence and its V-gene family, and reads without a unique V-gene family were dropped. In a later analysis, 550 to 650 highly shared, low-generation-probability nucleotide sequences were removed to address suspected cross-contamination and a sequencing artifact. A later analysis calculated a clonal expansion index for each public chain from normalized within-repertoire ranks of inferred template counts. A later analysis computed generation probabilities with a VDJ recombination model fitted to out-of-frame rearrangements, and checked the results against IGoR. In a later analysis, TCR-TCR, TCR-HLA and TCR-CMV co-occurrence was scored with hypergeometric tests, and a repertoire-size bias correction was applied to TCR pairs. In a later analysis, false discovery rates were estimated by permuting HLA or CMV assignments 20 times. In a later analysis, co-occurring TCRs were grouped using DBSCAN, with TCRdist sequence similarity added in when clustering inside HLA-allele-positive subsets. For co-occurrence clustering, repertoires with fewer than 30,000 or more than 120,000 public chains were excluded, along with roughly five repertoires with anomalous nucleotide sharing. TCRdb took this table from immuneACCESS and kept in-frame rearrangements with V and J called. Such tables lack part of the clones; where checked against another copy, unresolved V genes explain under half of the gap, and the rest is unexplained. D and trimming come from the DNA, and the V and J calls and clone size come from that table. The table for this sample lists approximately 190,000 clones. About 0.74% of the sample is held by the ten biggest clonotypes.

The cohort comprised hundreds of healthy bone marrow donors. Cohort members were all nominally healthy when sampled, although unrecorded immune exposures were likely present. The donor tested CMV seronegative, placing the donor among the 350 to 400 seronegative members of the cohort. A peripheral blood sample was provided by each donor, and peripheral blood mononuclear cells were used for TCR beta sequencing. Genomic DNA extraction from the blood cell samples was performed with the Qiagen DNeasy Blood Extraction Kit. The receptor was derived from a boy younger than 18 in good health and CMV-seronegative. Sequenced sample: PBMCs.

The bases read TGTGCCAGCAGCCCCTCGGGAACAAATAATTCACCCCTCCACTTT. It translates to CASSPSGTNNSPLHF. The chain was built from TRBV7-6 and TRBJ1-6; the D gene identity is not certain. The germline V gene specifies SGHVS as CDR1 and FNYEAQ as CDR2. Reading from cysteine to phenylalanine, the CDR3 counts 15 amino acids. CDR3 DNA is the only sequence kept; it has 45 bases, read in frame from the first base. Trimming costs V 5 bases and J 5 bases, and their ends lie 13 bases apart.